This T cell receptor (beta chain) derives from a study of T cells expressing NK-cell markers. The overall study: Obtained from sorted CD3+CD56+NKG2C+, CD3+CD56+NKG2C- and CD3+CD56-NKG2C+ T cells were the TCR beta repertoires. Among the eight sequenced donors, seven tested HCMV-seropositive and one tested seronegative.

The TCR beta cDNA came from 5'RACE template switching with UMIs. TCRdb reworked the 5' RACE reads into one entry per CDR3 protein, no DNA. The sample has 500,000 or so distinct CDR3 sequences; the top ten hold approximately 3.5%. The CDR3 is 11 amino acids. Germline V gives CDR1 MGHDK, CDR2 SYGVNS. Material: blood T cells: a sorted CD56 or NKG2C T cell subset, CD4+ or CD8+ T cells, or bulk PBMC T cells (not recorded which). V usage is TRBV25-1 and J usage is TRBJ2-7. The sequence was collected from a man younger than 30 in good health. CDR3 residues: CASSLVREQYF.